This T cell receptor (beta chain) was profiled in a study of early T cells in non-severe SARS-CoV-2 infection. Attached unique molecular identifiers marked individual cDNA molecules. In TCRdb, the 5' RACE reads were re-called with MiXCR into one record per CDR3 protein. This sample has tens of thousands of distinct CDR3 sequences, with around 4.9% found just once. This clonotype was seen repeatedly, ten times or more. Germline CDR1 is SGHTA and CDR2 is FQGNSA. There are 17 residues in the CDR3. Trimming removed 5 bases at V and 0 bases at J, with 19 bases between. The clonotype originates from an adult who was a healthcare worker with PCR-confirmed SARS-CoV-2 infection or an uninfected control (not recorded which). The sample taken for sequencing was whole blood. The gene calls are TRBV7-2 and TRBJ2-5, with D perhaps TRBD2 (6 bases). CDR3 amino acids: CASSPLPGLTYQETQYF. CDR3 in DNA: TGTGCCAGCAGCCCCCTCCCGGGACTCACGTACCAAGAGACCCAGTACTTC.